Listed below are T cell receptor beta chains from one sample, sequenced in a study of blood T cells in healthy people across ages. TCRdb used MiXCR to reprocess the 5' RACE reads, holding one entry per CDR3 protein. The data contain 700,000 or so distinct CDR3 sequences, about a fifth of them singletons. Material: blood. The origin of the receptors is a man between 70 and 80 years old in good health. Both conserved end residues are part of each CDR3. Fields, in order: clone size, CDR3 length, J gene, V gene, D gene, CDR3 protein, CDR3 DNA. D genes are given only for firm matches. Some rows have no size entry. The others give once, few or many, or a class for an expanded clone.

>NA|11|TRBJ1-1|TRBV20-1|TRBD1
CSALTGWGAFF
TGCAGTGCGTTGACAGGGTGGGGAGCTTTCTTT
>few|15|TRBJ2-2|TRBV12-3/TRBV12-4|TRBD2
CASEFGTSTTGELFF
TGTGCCAGCGAATTCGGGACTAGCACAACCGGGGAGCTGTTTTTT
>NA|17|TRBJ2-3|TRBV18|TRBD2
CASSPRRTSGSTDTQYF
TGTGCCAGCTCACCACGTCGGACTAGCGGGAGTACAGATACGCAGTATTTT
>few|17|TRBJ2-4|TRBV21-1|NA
CASSVWGHLIAKNIQYF
TGTGCCAGCAGCGTATGGGGACACCTTATAGCCAAAAACATTCAGTACTTC
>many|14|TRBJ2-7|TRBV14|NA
CASSLGQIAYEQYF
TGTGCCAGCAGCCTAGGACAGATCGCCTACGAGCAGTACTTC
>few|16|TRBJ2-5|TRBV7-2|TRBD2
CASSLSRRGGEKTQYF
TGTGCCAGCAGTCTTAGTAGGCGGGGGGGCGAGAAGACCCAGTACTTC
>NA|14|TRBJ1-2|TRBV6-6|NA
CASSYWQGNYGYTF
TGTGCCAGCAGTTACTGGCAGGGCAACTATGGCTACACCTTC
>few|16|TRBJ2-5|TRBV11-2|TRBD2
CASSLVLAAFQETQYF
TGTGCCAGCAGCTTAGTCCTAGCGGCCTTTCAAGAGACCCAGTACTTC
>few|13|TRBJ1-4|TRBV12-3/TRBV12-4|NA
CASSRDPSGKLFF
TGTGCCAGCAGTCGCGATCCTTCGGGGAAACTGTTTTTT
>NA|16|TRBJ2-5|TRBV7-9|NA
CASSYTGDSNQETQYF
TGTGCCAGCAGCTATACAGGGGACTCGAACCAAGAGACCCAGTACTTC
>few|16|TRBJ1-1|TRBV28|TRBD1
CASTSPGWDSGAEAFF
TGTGCCAGCACCTCCCCCGGCTGGGACAGTGGCGCTGAAGCTTTCTTT
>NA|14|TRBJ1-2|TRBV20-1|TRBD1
CSAPDRAGNYGYTF
TGCAGTGCGCCGGACAGGGCTGGTAACTATGGCTACACCTTC
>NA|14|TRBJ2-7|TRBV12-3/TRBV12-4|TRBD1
CASSLWDRTYEQYF
TGTGCCAGCAGTTTGTGGGACAGAACCTACGAGCAGTACTTC
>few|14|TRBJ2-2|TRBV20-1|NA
CSAPGTLDTGELFF
TGCAGTGCCCCCGGGACTCTAGACACCGGGGAGCTGTTTTTT
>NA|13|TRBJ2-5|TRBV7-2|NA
CASSPRWGETQYF
TGTGCCAGCAGCCCAAGGTGGGGAGAGACCCAGTACTTC
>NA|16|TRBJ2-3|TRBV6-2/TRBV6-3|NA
CASSFLSGDWTNTQYF
TGTGCCAGCAGTTTTCTTTCGGGAGATTGGACAAATACGCAGTATTTT
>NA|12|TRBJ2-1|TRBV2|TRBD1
CASRTDREFLLF
TGTGCCAGCAGGACAGACAGGGAATTTTTGCTCTTC
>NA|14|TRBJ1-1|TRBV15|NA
CATSETTANTEAFF
TGTGCCACCAGCGAAACCACAGCGAACACTGAAGCTTTCTTT
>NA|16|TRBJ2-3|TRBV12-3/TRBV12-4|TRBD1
CAGTGDRDLSTDTQYF
TGTGCCGGCACCGGGGACAGGGACCTTAGCACAGATACGCAGTATTTT
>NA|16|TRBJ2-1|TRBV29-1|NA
CSVDAPWSGLYNEQFF
TGCAGCGTTGATGCCCCCTGGAGCGGATTATACAATGAGCAGTTCTTC
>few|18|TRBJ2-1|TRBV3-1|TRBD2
CASSQDKRQRGGRDEQFF
TGTGCCAGCAGCCAAGATAAACGGCAGCGGGGGGGCAGAGATGAGCAGTTCTTC
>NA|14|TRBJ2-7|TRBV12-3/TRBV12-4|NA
CASLNSGRSYEQYF
TGTGCCAGTCTGAATTCGGGCAGATCCTACGAGCAGTACTTC
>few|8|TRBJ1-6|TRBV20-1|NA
CSGGPLHF
TGCAGTGGAGGGCCCCTCCACTTT
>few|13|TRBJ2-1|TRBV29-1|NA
CSVEDSLANEQFF
TGCAGCGTCGAGGACAGTCTCGCCAATGAGCAGTTCTTC